This TCR beta chain emerged from a study of T-cell reconstitution after alpha-beta-depleted transplantation in children. The germline CDR1 and CDR2 sequences are SQVTM and ANQGSEA. The germline V and J ends were trimmed by 4 bases and 6 bases, with 15 bases remaining between them. The CDR3 is 13 amino acids. This clonotype was recorded many times. Using unique molecular identifiers, the investigators prepared the TCRbeta library. TCRdb reanalysed the PCR reads using MiXCR and keeps one entry per CDR3 protein. The sample carries around 72,000 distinct CDR3 sequences, 4% to 5% recorded once. This chain uses TRBV29-1 with TRBJ1-1; a possible D gene is TRBD1 (6 bases). Sequenced here: PBMCs, mostly from graft donor cells, sampled 180 days after TCRalphabeta/CD19-depleted stem cell transplant. This TCR was sampled from a boy younger than two who had a stem cell transplant for acute myeloid leukemia, so the T cells may come from the graft donor. The CDR3 sequence: CSVVTGRVAEAFF. The CDR3 nucleotides read TGCAGCGTTGTTACAGGGAGAGTAGCTGAAGCTTTCTTT.